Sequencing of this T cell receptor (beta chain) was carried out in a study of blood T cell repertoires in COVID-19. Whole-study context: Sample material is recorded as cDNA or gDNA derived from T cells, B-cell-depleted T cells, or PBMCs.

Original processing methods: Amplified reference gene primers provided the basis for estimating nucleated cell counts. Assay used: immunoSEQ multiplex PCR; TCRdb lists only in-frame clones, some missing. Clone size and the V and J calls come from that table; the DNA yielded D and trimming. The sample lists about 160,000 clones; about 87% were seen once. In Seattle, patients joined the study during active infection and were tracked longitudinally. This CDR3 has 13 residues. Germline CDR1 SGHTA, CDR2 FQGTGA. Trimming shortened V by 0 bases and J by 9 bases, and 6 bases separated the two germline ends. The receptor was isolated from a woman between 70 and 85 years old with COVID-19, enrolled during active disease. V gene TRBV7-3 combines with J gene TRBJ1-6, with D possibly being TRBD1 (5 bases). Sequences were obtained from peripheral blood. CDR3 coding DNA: TGTGCCAGCAGCTTAACAAGGGGTTCACCCCTCCACTTT. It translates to CASSLTRGSPLHF.